The subject of this entry is one T cell receptor (beta chain). This sample was included in a study of PD-L1 blockade in urothelial cancer. Study information: Administration of atezolizumab to patients began around 2014, at 1,200 mg intravenously every 3 weeks.

Trimming cost V 4 bases and J 5 bases, with 14 bases left between them. Germline-derived CDR1 and CDR2 are SEHNR and FQNEAQ (reference sequence). The CDR3 consists of 15 residues. Every PCR was spiked with synthetic TCR analog templates. The method was immunoSEQ multiplex PCR; TCRdb's version includes in-frame clones alone and lacks a portion of them. The repertoire includes 70,000 or so clones, 85% to 90% of them detected once, and approximately 3.2% sits in the top ten. This sequence originates from a man aged 55-75 years with urothelial cancer. The specimen comprised PBMCs, sampled around atezolizumab (anti-PD-L1) treatment. J is TRBJ2-2 and V is TRBV7-9, with a tentative D call TRBD2 (5 bases). This CDR3 is CASSSPSGITGELFF. As DNA, the CDR3 is TGTGCCAGCAGCTCCCCGTCGGGGATTACCGGGGAGCTGTTTTTT.